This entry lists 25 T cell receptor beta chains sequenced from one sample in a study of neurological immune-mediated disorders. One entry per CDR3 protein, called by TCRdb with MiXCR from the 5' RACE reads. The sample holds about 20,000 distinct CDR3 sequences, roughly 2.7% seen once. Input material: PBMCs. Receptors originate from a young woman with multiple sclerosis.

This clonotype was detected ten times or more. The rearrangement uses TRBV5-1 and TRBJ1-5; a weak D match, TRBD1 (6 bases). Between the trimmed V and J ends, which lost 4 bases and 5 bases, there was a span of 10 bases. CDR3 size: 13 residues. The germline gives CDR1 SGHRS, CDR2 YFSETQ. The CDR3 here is CASSVDSHQPQHF. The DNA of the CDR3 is TGCGCCAGCAGCGTGGACAGCCATCAGCCCCAGCATTTT.

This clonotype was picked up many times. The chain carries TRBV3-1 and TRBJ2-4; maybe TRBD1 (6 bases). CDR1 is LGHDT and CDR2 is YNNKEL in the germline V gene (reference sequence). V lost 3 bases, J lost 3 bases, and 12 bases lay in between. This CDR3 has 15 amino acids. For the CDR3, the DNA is TGTGCCAGCAGCCACGCAGGGGTGGTCAAAAACATTCAGTACTTC. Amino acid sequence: CASSHAGVVKNIQYF.

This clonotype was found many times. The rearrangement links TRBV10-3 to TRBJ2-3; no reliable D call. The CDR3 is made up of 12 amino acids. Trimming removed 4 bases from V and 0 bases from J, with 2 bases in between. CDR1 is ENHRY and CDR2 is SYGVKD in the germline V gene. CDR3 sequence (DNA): TGTGCCATCAGTGTCAGCACAGATACGCAGTATTTT. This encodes CAISVSTDTQYF.

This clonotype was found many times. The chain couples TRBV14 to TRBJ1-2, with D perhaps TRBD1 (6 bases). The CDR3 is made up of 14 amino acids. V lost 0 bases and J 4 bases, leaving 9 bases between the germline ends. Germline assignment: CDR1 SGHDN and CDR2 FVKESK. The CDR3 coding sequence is TGTGCCAGCAGCCAAGATACCAGGGGCTATGGCTACACCTTC. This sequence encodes CASSQDTRGYGYTF. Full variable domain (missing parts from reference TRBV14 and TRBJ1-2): EAGVTQFPSHSVIEKGQTVTLRCDPISGHDNLYWYRRVMGKEIKFLLHFVKESKQDESGMPNNRFLAERTGGTYSTLKVQPAELEDSGVYFCASSQDTRGYGYTFGSGTRLTVV.

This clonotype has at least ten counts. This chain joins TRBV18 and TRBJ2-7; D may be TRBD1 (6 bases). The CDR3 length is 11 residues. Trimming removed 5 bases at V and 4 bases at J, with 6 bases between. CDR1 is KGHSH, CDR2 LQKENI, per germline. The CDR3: CASSTGYEQYV. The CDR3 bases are TGTGCCAGCTCAACAGGGTACGAGCAGTACGTC.

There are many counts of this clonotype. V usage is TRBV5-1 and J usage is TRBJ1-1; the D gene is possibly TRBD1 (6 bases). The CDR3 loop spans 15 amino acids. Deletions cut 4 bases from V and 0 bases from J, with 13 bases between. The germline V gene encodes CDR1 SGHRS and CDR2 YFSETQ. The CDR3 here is CASSVGGDMNTEAFF. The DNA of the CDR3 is TGCGCCAGCAGCGTGGGGGGGGACATGAACACTGAAGCTTTCTTT. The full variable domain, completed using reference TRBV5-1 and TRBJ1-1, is KAGVTQTPRYLIKTRGQQVTLSCSPISGHRSVSWYQQTPGQGLQFLFEYFSETQRNKGNFPGRFSGRQFSNSRSEMNVSTLELGDSALYLCASSVGGDMNTEAFFGQGTRLTVV.

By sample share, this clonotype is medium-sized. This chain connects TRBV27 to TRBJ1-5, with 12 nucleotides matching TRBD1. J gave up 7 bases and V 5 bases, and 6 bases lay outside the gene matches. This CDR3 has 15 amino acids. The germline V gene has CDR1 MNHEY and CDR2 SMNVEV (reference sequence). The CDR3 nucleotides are TGTGCCAGCAGTGCCGGGACAGGGGGCTTGCAGCCCCAGCATTTT. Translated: CASSAGTGGLQPQHF.

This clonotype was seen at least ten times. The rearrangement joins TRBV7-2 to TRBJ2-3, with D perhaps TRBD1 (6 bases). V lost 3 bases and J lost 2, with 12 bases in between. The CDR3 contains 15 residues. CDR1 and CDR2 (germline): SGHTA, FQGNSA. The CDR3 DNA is TGTGCCAGCAGCTTGTATTGGACAGACACAGATACGCAGTATTTT. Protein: CASSLYWTDTDTQYF.

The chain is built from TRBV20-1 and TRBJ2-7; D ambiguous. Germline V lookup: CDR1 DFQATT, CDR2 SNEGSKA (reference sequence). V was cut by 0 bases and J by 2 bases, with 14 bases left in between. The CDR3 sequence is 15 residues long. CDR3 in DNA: TGCAGTGCTAGAGATTTGTGGGGAAAGCCCTACGAGCAGTACTTC. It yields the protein CSARDLWGKPYEQYF.

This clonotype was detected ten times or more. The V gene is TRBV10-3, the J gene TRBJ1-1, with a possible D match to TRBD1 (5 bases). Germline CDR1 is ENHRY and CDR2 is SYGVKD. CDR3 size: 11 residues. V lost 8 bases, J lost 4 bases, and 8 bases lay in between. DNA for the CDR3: TGTGCCATCGCGGGGGGCACTGAAGCTTTCTTT. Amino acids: CAIAGGTEAFF.

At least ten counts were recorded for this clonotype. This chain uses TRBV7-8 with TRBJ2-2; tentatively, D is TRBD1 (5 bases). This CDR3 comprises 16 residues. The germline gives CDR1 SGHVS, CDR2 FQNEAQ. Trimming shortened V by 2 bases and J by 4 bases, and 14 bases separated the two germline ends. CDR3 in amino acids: CASSLQGAIATGELFF. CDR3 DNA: TGTGCCAGCAGCTTACAGGGTGCGATTGCCACCGGGGAGCTGTTTTTT.

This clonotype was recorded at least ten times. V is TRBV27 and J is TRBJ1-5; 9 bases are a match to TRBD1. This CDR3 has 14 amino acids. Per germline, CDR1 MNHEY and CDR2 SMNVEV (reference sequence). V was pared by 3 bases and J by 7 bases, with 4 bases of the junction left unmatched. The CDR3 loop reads CASSLDRGGQPQHF. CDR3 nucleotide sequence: TGTGCCAGCAGTTTGGACAGGGGAGGGCAGCCCCAGCATTTT.

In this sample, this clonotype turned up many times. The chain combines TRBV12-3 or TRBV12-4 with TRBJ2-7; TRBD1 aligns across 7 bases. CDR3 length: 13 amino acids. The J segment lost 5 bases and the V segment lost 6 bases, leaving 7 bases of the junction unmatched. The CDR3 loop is CASSLRQGNEQYF. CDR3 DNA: TGTGCCAGCAGCCTTCGACAGGGAAACGAGCAGTACTTC.

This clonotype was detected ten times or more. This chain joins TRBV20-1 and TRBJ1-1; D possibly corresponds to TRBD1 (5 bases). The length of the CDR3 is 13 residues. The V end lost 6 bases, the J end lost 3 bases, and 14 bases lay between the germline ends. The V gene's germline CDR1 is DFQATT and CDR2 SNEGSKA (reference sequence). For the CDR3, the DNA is TGCAGTGCCCCCGGGACGGGAGACACTGAAGCTTTCTTT. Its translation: CSAPGTGDTEAFF.

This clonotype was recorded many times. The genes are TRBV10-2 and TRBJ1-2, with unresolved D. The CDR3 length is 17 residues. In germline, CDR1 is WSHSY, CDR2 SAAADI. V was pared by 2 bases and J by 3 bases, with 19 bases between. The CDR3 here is CASSERRSTSSHYGYTF. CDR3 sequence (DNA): TGCGCCAGCAGTGAGAGGCGCAGCACGAGTAGTCACTATGGCTACACCTTC.

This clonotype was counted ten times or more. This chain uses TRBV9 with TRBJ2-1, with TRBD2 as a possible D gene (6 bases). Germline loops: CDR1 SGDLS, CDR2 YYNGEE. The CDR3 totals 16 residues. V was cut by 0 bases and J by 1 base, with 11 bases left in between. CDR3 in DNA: TGTGCCAGCAGCGTAGATGGGGAGGCATCCTACAATGAGCAGTTCTTC. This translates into CASSVDGEASYNEQFF.

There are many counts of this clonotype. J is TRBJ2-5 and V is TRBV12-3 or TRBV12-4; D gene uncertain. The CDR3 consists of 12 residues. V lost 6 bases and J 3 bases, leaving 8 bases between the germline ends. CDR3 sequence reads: CASRPLEETQYF. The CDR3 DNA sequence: TGTGCCAGCAGGCCGTTAGAAGAGACCCAGTACTTC.

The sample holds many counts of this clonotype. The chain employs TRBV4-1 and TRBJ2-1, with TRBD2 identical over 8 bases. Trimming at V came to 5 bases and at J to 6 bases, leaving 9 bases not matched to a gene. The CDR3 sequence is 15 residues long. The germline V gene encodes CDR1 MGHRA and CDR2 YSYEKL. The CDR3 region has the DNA TGCGCCAGCAGCACATCGACTAGCGTAGGCAATGAGCAGTTCTTC. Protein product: CASSTSTSVGNEQFF.

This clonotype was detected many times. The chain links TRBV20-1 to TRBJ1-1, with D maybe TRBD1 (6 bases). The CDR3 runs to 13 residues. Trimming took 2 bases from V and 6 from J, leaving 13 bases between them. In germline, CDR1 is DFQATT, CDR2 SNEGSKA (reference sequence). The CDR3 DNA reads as TGCAGTGCTAGAAAGGGGGGCGCGGCTGAAGCTTTCTTT. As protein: CSARKGGAAEAFF.

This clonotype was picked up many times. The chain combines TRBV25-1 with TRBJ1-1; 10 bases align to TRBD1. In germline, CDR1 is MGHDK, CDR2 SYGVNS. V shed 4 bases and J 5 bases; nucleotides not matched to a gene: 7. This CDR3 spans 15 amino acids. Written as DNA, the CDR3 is TGTGCCAGCAGTGCCCGGACAGGGGGGAAGACTGAAGCTTTCTTT. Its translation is CASSARTGGKTEAFF.

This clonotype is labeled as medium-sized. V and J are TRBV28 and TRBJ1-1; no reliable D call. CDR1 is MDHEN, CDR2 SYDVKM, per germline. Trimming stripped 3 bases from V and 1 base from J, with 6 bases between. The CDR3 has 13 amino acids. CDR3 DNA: TGTGCCAGCAGTTTCGGGGAGAACACTGAAGCTTTCTTT. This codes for CASSFGENTEAFF.

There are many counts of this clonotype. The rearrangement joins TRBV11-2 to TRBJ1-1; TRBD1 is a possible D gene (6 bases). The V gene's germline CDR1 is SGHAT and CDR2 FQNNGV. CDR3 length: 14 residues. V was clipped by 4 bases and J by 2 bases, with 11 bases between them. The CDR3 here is CASSSWTVNTEAFF. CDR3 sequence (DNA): TGTGCCAGCAGCTCATGGACAGTAAACACTGAAGCTTTCTTT. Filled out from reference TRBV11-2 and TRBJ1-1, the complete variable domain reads EAGVAQSPRYKIIEKRQSVAFWCNPISGHATLYWYQQILGQGPKLLIQFQNNGVVDDSQLPKDRFSAERLKGVDSTLKIQPAKLEDSAVYLCASSSWTVNTEAFFGQGTRLTVV.

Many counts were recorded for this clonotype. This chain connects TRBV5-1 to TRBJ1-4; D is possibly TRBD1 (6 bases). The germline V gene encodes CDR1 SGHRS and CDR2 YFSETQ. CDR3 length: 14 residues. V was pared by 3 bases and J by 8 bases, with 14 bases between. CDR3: CASSSGGSGEKLFF. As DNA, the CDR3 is TGCGCCAGCAGCTCCGGGGGCAGCGGAGAAAAACTGTTTTTT.

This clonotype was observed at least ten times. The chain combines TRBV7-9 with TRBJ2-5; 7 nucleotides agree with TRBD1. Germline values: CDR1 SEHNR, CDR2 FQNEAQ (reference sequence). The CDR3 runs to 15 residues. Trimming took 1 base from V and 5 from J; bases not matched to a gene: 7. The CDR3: CASSLDVTGTETQYF. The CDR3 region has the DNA TGTGCCAGCAGCTTAGATGTGACAGGGACGGAGACCCAGTACTTC. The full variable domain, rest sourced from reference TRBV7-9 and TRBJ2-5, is DTGVSQNPRHKITKRGQNVTFRCDPISEHNRLYWYRQTLGQGPEFLTYFQNEAQLEKSRLLSDRFSAERPKGSFSTLEIQRTEQGDSAMYLCASSLDVTGTETQYFGPGTRLLVL.

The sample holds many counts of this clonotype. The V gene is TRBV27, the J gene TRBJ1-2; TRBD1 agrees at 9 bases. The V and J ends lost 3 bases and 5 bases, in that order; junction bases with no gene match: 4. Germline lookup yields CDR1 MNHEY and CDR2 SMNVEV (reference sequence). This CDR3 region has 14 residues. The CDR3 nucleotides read TGTGCCAGCAGTTTTTCGGACAGGGGTTATGGCTACACCTTC. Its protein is CASSFSDRGYGYTF.